These T cell receptor beta chains were read from a single sample in a study of beta chain features in type 1 diabetes. The data were produced by immunoSEQ multiplex PCR, yet TCRdb's version contains in-frame clones alone and is incomplete. The sample consists of about 370,000 clones, over 8.5% of them appearing once. Sample: central memory CD4+ T cells from blood. These receptor sequences come from a man younger than 45 with type 1 diabetes. The CDR3 runs from the conserved cysteine through the conserved F or W. Fields, in order: V gene, D gene, clone size, J gene, CDR3 protein, CDR3 DNA. The D gene is left open where the match is weak. A clone size is listed for some rows: how often the clone was seen (once, few, many), or a class if it is expanded.

>TRBV6-4|TRBD2|-|TRBJ2-3
CASSVEREADTQYF
TGTGCCAGCAGTGTTGAGCGGGAGGCAGATACGCAGTATTTT
>TRBV7-2|TRBD2|-|TRBJ2-7
CASSLDLRASGSSGREQYF
TGTGCCAGCAGCTTAGATTTGCGGGCTAGCGGGAGTTCTGGCAGGGAGCAGTACTTC
>TRBV18|TRBD1|many|TRBJ2-3
CASSTSTGEIDTQYF
TGTGCCAGTTCAACCTCGACAGGGGAGATCGATACGCAGTATTTT
>TRBV5-1|TRBD2|-|TRBJ2-7
CASSQDRAGYEQYF
TGCGCCAGCAGCCAAGATAGAGCGGGGTACGAGCAGTACTTC
>TRBV11-2|-|few|TRBJ1-5
CASSLEVNQPQHF
TGTGCCAGCAGCTTGGAGGTCAATCAGCCCCAGCATTTT
>TRBV23-1|-|-|TRBJ2-1
CASSQIQGGEQFF
TGCGCCAGCAGCCAGATTCAGGGCGGAGAGCAGTTCTTC
>TRBV14|-|many|TRBJ2-7
CASSQDWSTGEQYF
TGTGCCAGCAGCCAAGACTGGTCGACGGGCGAGCAGTACTTC
>TRBV6-4|-|many|TRBJ2-2
CASSDRRAGELFF
TGTGCCAGCAGTGACAGGCGCGCCGGGGAGCTGTTTTTT
>TRBV6-5|TRBD2|few|TRBJ2-7
CASRYIAGSYEQYF
TGTGCCAGCAGATATATAGCGGGGAGCTACGAGCAGTACTTC
>TRBV19|TRBD1|few|TRBJ1-4
CASRSTGLEKLFF
TGTGCCAGCCGTTCGACAGGGCTAGAAAAACTGTTTTTT
>TRBV5-1|TRBD2|-|TRBJ2-1
CASSPGGDNEQFF
TGCGCCAGCAGCCCGGGGGGTGACAATGAGCAGTTCTTC
>TRBV11-2|-|-|TRBJ2-3
CASSQNPGGADTQYF
TGCGCCAGCAGCCAAAACCCCGGGGGCGCAGATACGCAGTATTTT
>TRBV23-1|-|few|TRBJ2-7
CASSQSEEQATYEQYF
TGCGCCAGCAGTCAATCGGAAGAACAGGCAACCTACGAGCAGTACTTC
>TRBV27|TRBD2|-|TRBJ2-3
CASSYRVSGRDTDTQYF
TGTGCCAGCAGTTATCGGGTCAGCGGGAGGGACACAGATACGCAGTATTTT
>TRBV7-2|-|-|TRBJ1-2
CASSWATGQGYTF
TGTGCCAGCAGCTGGGCTACCGGGCAGGGCTACACCTTC
>TRBV5-1|-|many|TRBJ1-1
CASSSAGNGLNTEAFF
TGCGCCAGCAGCTCGGCAGGGAACGGGCTGAACACTGAAGCTTTCTTT
>TRBV7-2|-|few|TRBJ2-5
CASSLDREETQYF
TGTGCCAGCAGCTTGGATAGGGAAGAGACCCAGTACTTC
>TRBV28|-|few|TRBJ1-4
CASSLGEKLFF
TGTGCCAGCAGTTTAGGCGAAAAACTGTTTTTT
>TRBV27|-|-|TRBJ2-2
CASSTRGRNTGELFF
TGTGCCAGCAGTACGCGGGGCCGGAACACCGGGGAGCTGTTTTTT
>TRBV2|-|few|TRBJ2-2
CASRGGGAGELFF
TGTGCCAGCAGGGGCGGGGGCGCCGGGGAGCTGTTTTTT
>TRBV28|-|few|TRBJ1-5
CASSRQIGNQPQHF
TGTGCCAGCAGTCGACAGATAGGCAATCAGCCCCAGCATTTT
>TRBV5-1|-|-|TRBJ1-5
CASSIDRNQPQHF
TGCGCCAGCAGCATCGACAGGAATCAGCCCCAGCATTTT
>TRBV18|TRBD1|-|TRBJ2-7
CASSLQTGGGYEQYF
TGTGCCAGCTCACTCCAAACAGGGGGCGGCTACGAGCAGTACTTC
>TRBV7-2|TRBD2|many|TRBJ2-3
CASSPGLGITSGSTDTQYF
TGTGCCAGCAGCCCTGGTTTAGGGATAACTAGCGGGAGCACAGATACGCAGTATTTT
>TRBV7-2|TRBD1|few|TRBJ1-2
CASSSGLNEQGRFSGYTF
TGTGCCAGCAGCTCCGGTCTAAACGAACAGGGGCGGTTTAGCGGCTACACCTTC
>TRBV5-1|-|-|TRBJ1-3
CASSLAAGSGNTIYF
TGCGCCAGCAGCTTGGCGGCAGGCTCTGGAAACACCATATATTTT
>TRBV6-5|-|few|TRBJ2-1
CASSTYNEQFF
TGTGCCAGCAGTACTTATAATGAGCAGTTCTTC
>TRBV19|TRBD1|few|TRBJ1-5
CASGQGARVVVSNQPQHF
TGTGCCAGTGGACAGGGGGCGCGGGTCGTAGTTAGCAATCAGCCCCAGCATTTT
>TRBV30|-|-|TRBJ1-2
CAWRPEQGIIYGYTF
TGTGCCTGGAGGCCCGAACAGGGAATTATTTATGGCTACACCTTC
>TRBV19|TRBD1|few|TRBJ2-7
CASSIQGAREQYF
TGTGCCAGTAGTATCCAGGGGGCGCGGGAGCAGTACTTC
>TRBV28|-|-|TRBJ1-3
CASEEGAGNTIYF
TGTGCCAGCGAAGAGGGAGCTGGAAACACCATATATTTT
>TRBV5-4|TRBD1|-|TRBJ1-4
CASSLLGQMNEKLFF
TGTGCCAGCAGCTTGTTGGGACAGATGAATGAAAAACTGTTTTTT
>TRBV28|TRBD1|many|TRBJ2-7
CASSSIGGQGIGQYF
TGTGCCAGCAGTTCCATTGGGGGACAGGGTATCGGGCAGTACTTC
>TRBV7-8|-|many|TRBJ2-6
CASTQAGGVRGANVLTF
TGTGCCAGCACCCAAGCCGGGGGAGTGCGCGGGGCCAACGTCCTGACTTTC
>TRBV10-3|TRBD1|-|TRBJ1-5
CAISESSGQGNNQPQHF
TGTGCCATCAGTGAATCGTCAGGACAGGGAAACAATCAGCCCCAGCATTTT
>TRBV9|-|few|TRBJ1-2
CASSVLEEPYGYTF
TGTGCCAGCAGCGTCCTCGAGGAGCCCTATGGCTACACCTTC
>TRBV10-3|-|many|TRBJ2-6
CAISSPSGANVLTF
TGTGCCATCAGTTCCCCCTCTGGGGCCAACGTCCTGACTTTC
>TRBV25-1|-|few|TRBJ1-2
CASSELRYGYTF
TGTGCCAGCAGTGAATTGCGGTATGGCTACACCTTC
>TRBV28|TRBD1|-|TRBJ1-2
CASSSLTGVYGYTF
TGTGCCAGCAGTTCCCTTACAGGGGTCTATGGCTACACCTTC
>TRBV7-2|-|-|TRBJ2-2
CASSLKVAGELFF
TGTGCCAGCAGTTTGAAGGTGGCCGGGGAGCTGTTTTTT
>TRBV7-3|-|-|TRBJ2-1
CASSSSTGSLSYNEQFF
TGTGCCAGCAGCTCCAGCACAGGGTCACTCTCCTACAATGAGCAGTTCTTC
>TRBV5-1|-|few|TRBJ2-3
CASSFEVSTDTQYF
TGCGCCAGCAGCTTCGAGGTCAGCACAGATACGCAGTATTTT
>TRBV7-2|TRBD2|-|TRBJ2-5
CASSPGGTGETQYF
TGTGCCAGCAGCCCGGGAGGGACGGGGGAGACCCAGTACTTC
>TRBV28|-|few|TRBJ1-2
CASSFRSSGYTF
TGTGCCAGCAGTTTTAGGAGTTCTGGCTACACCTTC
>TRBV5-4|TRBD2|-|TRBJ2-3
CASSLTSGITDTQYF
TGTGCCAGCAGCTTGACTAGCGGGATCACAGATACGCAGTATTTT
>TRBV6-5|-|many|TRBJ2-5
CASSYSRLGETQYF
TGTGCCAGCAGTTACTCGAGGCTTGGAGAGACCCAGTACTTC
>TRBV15|-|-|TRBJ2-3
CATSRDKGLRTQYF
TGTGCCACCAGCAGAGATAAGGGGTTGCGTACGCAGTATTTT
>TRBV5-4|-|few|TRBJ2-2
CASSSGGKGNTGELFF
TGTGCCAGCAGCTCAGGGGGGAAGGGGAACACCGGGGAGCTGTTTTTT
>TRBV2|-|few|TRBJ1-5
CASSLGRNQPQHF
TGTGCCAGCAGTCTCGGACGCAATCAGCCCCAGCATTTT
>TRBV5-4|-|few|TRBJ2-5
CASSLRGAGETQYF
TGTGCCAGCAGCTTGCGGGGCGCGGGAGAGACCCAGTACTTC
>TRBV14|-|-|TRBJ1-2
CASGGSSYGYTF
TGTGCCAGCGGGGGTAGTAGTTATGGCTACACCTTC